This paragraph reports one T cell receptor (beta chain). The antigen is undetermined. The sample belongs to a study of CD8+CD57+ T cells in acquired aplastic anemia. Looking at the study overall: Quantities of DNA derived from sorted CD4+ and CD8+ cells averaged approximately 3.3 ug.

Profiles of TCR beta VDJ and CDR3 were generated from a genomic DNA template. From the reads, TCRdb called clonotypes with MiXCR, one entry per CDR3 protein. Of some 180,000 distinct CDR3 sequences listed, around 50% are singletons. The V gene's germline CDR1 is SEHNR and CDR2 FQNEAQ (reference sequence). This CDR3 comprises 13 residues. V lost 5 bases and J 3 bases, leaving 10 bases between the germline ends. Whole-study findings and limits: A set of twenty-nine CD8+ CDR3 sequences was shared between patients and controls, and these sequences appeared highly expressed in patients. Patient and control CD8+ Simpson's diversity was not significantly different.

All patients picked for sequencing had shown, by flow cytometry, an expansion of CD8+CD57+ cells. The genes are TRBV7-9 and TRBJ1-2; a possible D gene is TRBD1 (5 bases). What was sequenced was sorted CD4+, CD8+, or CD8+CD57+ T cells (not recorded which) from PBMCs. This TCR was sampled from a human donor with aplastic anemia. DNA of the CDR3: TGTGCCAGCAGCCTAGGGGATCACTATGGCTACACCTTC. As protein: CASSLGDHYGYTF. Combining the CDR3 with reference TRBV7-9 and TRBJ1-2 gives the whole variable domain DTGVSQNPRHKITKRGQNVTFRCDPISEHNRLYWYRQTLGQGPEFLTYFQNEAQLEKSRLLSDRFSAERPKGSFSTLEIQRTEQGDSAMYLCASSLGDHYGYTFGSGTRLTVV.